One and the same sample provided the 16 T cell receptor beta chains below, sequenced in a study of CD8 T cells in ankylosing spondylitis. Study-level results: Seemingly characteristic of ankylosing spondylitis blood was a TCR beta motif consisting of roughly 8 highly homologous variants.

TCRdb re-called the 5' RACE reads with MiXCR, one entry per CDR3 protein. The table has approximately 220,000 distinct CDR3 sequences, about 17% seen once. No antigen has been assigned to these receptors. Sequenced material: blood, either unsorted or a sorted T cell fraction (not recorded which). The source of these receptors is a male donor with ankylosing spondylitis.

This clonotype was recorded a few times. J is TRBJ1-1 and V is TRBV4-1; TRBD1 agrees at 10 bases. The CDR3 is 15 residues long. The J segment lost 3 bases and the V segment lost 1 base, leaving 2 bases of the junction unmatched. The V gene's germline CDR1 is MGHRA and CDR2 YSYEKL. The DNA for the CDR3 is TGCGCCAGCAGCCAAGCCGGGACAGGGGACACTGAAGCTTTCTTT. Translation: CASSQAGTGDTEAFF.

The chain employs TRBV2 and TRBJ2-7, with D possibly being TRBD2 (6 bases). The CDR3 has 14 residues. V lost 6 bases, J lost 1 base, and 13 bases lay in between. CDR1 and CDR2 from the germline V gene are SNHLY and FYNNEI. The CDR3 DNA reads TGTGCCAGCAGGACACCGGGACTTTCCTACGAGCAGTACTTC. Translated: CASRTPGLSYEQYF.

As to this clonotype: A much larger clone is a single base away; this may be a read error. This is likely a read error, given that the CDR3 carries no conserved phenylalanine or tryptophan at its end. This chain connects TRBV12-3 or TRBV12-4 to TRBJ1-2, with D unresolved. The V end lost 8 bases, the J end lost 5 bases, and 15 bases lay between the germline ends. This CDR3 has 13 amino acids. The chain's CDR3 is CASVDGLLYGYTL. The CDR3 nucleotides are TGTGCCAGCGTTGACGGGCTACTTTATGGCTACACCTTG.

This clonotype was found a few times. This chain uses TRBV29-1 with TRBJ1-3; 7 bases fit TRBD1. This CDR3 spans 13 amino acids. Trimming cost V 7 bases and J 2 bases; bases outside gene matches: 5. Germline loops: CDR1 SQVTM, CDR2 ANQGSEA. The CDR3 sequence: CSALTGAGNTIYF. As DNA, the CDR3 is TGCAGCGCTTTAACAGGGGCTGGAAACACCATATATTTT.

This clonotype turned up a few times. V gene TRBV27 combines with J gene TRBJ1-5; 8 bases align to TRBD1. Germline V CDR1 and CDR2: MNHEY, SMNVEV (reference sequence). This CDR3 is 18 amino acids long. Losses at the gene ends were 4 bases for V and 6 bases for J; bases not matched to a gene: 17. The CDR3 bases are TGTGCCAGCAGTTATGGGGGGACAGGAAATTTTGGTGGTCAGCCCCAGCATTTT. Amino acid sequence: CASSYGGTGNFGGQPQHF.

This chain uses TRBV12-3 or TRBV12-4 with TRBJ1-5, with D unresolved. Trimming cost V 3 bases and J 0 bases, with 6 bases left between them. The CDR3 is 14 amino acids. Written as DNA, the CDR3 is TGTGCCAGCAGTTTGGTGGGTAGCAATCAGCCCCAGCATTTT. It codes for CASSLVGSNQPQHF.

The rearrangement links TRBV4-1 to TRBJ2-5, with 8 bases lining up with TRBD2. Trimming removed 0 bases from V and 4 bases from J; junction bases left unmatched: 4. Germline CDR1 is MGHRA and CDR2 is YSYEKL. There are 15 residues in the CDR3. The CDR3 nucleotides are TGCGCCAGCAGCCAAGACGGGGCGGGAGGAGAGACCCAGTACTTC. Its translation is CASSQDGAGGETQYF.

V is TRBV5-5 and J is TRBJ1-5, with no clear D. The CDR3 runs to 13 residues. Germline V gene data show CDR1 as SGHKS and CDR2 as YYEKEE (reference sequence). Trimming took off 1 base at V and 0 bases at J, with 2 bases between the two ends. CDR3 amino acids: CASSLTSNQPQHF. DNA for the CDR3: TGTGCCAGCAGCTTGACTAGCAATCAGCCCCAGCATTTT.

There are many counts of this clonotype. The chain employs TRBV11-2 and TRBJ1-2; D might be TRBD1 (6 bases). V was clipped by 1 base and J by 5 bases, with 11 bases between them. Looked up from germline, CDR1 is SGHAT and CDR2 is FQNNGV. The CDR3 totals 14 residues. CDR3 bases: TGTGCCAGCAGCTTAGGGGCAGGGGATTATGGCTACACCTTC. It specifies CASSLGAGDYGYTF.

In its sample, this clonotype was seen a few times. CDR3 DNA sequence: TGTGCCAGCAGTTACTGGACAGGGGATCAGCCCCAGCATTTT. Its protein is CASSYWTGDQPQHF. The V call is TRBV6-5, the J call TRBJ1-5; TRBD1 aligns across 9 bases. CDR3 length: 14 residues. Germline CDR1 MNHEY, CDR2 SVGAGI. The J segment lost 5 bases and the V segment lost 1 base, leaving 0 bases of the junction unmatched.

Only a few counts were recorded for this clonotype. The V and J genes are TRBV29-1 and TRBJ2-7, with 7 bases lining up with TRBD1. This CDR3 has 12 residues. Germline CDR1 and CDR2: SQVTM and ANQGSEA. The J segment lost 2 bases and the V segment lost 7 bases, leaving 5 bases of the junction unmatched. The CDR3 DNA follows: TGCAGCGCTCGACAGGGCACCTACGAGCAGTACTTC. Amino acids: CSARQGTYEQYF.

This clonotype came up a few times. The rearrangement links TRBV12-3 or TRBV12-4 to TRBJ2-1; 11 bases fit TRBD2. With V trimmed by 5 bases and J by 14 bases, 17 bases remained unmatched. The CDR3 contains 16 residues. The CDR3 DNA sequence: TGTGCCAGCAGTCTATCCGGGACTAGCGGCTTAATGAAGGAGTTCTTC. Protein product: CASSLSGTSGLMKEFF.

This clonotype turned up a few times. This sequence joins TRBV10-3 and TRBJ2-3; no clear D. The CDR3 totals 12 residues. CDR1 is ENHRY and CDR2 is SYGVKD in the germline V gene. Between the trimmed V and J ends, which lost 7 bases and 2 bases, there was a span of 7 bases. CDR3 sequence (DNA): TGTGCCATCAAGGCAGACACAGATACGCAGTATTTT. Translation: CAIKADTDTQYF.

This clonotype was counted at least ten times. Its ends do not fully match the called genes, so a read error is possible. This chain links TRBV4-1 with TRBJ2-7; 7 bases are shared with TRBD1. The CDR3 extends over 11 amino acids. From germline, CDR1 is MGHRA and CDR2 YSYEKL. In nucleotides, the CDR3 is TGTGCCAGCAGGGACAGCTACGAGCAGTACTTC. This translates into CASRDSYEQYF.

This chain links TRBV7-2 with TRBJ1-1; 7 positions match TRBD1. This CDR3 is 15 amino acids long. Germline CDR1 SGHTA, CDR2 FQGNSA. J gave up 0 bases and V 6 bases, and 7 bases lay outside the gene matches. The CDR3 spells CASSEATGMNTEAFF. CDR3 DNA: TGTGCCAGCAGTGAAGCGACAGGGATGAACACTGAAGCTTTCTTT.

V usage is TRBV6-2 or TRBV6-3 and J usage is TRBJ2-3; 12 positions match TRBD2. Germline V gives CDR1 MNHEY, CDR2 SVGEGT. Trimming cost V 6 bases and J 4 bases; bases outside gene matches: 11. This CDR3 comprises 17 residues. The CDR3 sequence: CASSNLRLAGEADTQYF. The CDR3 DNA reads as TGTGCCAGCAGCAACCTCCGACTAGCGGGAGAGGCAGATACGCAGTATTTT.